This T cell receptor (beta chain) was recovered during a study of PD-1 blockade in mismatch repair-deficient tumors. General observations from the study: Tumor-resident clones, often undetectable pretreatment in blood, expanded then contracted after pembrolizumab.

Here immunoSEQ multiplex PCR was the method, and the copy in TCRdb shows in-frame clones only, minus some. The top ten hold over 4.5% of the sample, which has approximately 80,000 clones, 70% to 90% seen once. CDR3 length equals 15 residues. CDR1 ENHRY and CDR2 SYGVKD come from the germline V gene. J was trimmed by 9 bases and V by 2 bases; bases with no gene match: 9. As concerns this clone: Its antigen remains unidentified.

The sequence came from an adult with mismatch repair-deficient cancer. The source was peripheral blood, collected 44 weeks after starting pembrolizumab. This chain joins TRBV10-3 and TRBJ2-1; 8 bases agree with TRBD2. CDR3 DNA: TGTGCCATCAGTGAGCTTGGAGCGGGAGAGGGTGAGCAGTTCTTC. Amino acids: CAISELGAGEGEQFF.